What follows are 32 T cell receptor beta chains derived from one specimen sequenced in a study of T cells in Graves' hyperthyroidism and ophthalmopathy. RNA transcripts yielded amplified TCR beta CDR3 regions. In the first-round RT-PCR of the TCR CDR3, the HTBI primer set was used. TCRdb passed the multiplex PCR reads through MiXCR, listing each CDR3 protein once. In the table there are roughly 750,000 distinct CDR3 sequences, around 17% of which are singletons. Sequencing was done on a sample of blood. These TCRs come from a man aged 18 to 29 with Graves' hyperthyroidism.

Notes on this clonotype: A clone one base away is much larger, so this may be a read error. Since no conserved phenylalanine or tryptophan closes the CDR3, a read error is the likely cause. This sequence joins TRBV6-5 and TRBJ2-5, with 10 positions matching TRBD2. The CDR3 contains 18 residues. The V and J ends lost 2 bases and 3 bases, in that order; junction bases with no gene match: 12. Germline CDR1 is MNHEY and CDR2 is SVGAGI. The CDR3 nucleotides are TGTGCCAGCAGTTACCCGGCTAGCGGGAGTTCTTGGGAAGAGACCCAGTACCTC. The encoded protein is CASSYPASGSSWEETQYL.

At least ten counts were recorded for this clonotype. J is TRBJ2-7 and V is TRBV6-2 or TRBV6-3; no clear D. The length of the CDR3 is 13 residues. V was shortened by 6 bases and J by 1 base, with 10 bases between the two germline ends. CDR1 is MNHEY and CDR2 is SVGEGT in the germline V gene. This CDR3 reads CASSEVGSYEQYF. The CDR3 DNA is TGTGCCAGCAGCGAGGTCGGATCCTACGAGCAGTACTTC.

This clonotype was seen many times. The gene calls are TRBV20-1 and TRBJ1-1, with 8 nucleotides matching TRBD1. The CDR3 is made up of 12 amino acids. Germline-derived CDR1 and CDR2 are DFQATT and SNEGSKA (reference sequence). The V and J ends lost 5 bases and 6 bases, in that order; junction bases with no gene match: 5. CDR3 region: CSAPDRAPEAFF. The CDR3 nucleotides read TGCAGTGCTCCGGACAGGGCACCTGAAGCTTTCTTT.

CDR3 region: CASSSPGQAFYEQYF. In DNA, the CDR3 is TGTGCCAGCAGCTCGCCGGGACAGGCCTTCTACGAGCAGTACTTC. V usage is TRBV7-9 and J usage is TRBJ2-7, with 8 nucleotides matching TRBD1. V shed 4 bases, J shed 3 bases, and the junction held 8 bases outside the gene matches. This CDR3 spans 15 amino acids. Germline V gene data show CDR1 as SEHNR and CDR2 as FQNEAQ (reference sequence).

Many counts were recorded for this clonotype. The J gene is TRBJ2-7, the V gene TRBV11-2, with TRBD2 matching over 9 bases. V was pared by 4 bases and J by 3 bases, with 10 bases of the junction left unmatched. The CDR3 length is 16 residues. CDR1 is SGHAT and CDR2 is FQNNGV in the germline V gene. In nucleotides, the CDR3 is TGTGCCAGCAGCTCTACTATCATAGCGGGAGACTACGAGCAGTACTTC. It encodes CASSSTIIAGDYEQYF.

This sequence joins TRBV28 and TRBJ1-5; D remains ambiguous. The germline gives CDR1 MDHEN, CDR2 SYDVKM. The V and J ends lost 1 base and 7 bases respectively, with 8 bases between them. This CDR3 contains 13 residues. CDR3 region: CASSLLPRQPQHF. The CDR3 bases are TGTGCCAGCAGTTTATTACCTCGGCAGCCCCAGCATTTT.

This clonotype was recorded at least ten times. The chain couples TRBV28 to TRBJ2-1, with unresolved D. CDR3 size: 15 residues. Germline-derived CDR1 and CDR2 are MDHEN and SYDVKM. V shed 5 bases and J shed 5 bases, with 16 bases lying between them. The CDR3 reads CASSGVSNRNNEQFF. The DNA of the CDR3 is TGTGCCAGCAGTGGGGTCAGTAATCGTAACAATGAGCAGTTCTTC.

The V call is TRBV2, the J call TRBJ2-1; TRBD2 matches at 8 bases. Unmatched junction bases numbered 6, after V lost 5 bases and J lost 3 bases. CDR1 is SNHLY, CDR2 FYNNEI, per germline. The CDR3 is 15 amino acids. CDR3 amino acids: CASSRAGGIYNEQFF. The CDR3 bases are TGTGCCAGCAGTCGGGCGGGAGGTATCTACAATGAGCAGTTCTTC.

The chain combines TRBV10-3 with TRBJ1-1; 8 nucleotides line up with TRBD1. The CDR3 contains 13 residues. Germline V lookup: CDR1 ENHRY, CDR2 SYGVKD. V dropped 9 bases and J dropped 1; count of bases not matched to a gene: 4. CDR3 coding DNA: TGTGCCATTTCAGGGGGCTGGAACACTGAAGCTTTCTTT. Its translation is CAISGGWNTEAFF.

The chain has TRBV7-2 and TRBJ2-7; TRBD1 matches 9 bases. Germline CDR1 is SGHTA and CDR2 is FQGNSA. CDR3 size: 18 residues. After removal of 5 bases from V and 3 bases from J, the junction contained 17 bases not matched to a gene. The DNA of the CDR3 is TGTGCCAGCAGCCGTCCACCGGGACAGGGTATATTATTCTACGAGCAGTACTTC. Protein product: CASSRPPGQGILFYEQYF. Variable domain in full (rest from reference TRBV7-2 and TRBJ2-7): GAGVSQSPSNKVTEKGKDVELRCDPISGHTALYWYRQSLGQGLEFLIYFQGNSAPDKSGLPSDRFSAERTGGSVSTLTIQRTQQEDSAVYLCASSRPPGQGILFYEQYFGPGTRLTVT.

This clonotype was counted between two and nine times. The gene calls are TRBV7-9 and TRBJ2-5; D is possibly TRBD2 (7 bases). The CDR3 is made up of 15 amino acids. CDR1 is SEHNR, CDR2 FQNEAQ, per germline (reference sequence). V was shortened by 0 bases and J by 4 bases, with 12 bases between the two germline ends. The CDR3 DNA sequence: TGTGCCAGCAGCTTAGCCGGGGGGCACCGAGAGACCCAGTACTTC. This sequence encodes CASSLAGGHRETQYF.

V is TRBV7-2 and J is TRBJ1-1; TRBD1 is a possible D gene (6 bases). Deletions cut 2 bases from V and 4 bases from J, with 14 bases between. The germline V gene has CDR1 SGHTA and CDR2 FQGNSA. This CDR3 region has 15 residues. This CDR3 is CASSLTGILSTEAFF. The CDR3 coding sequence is TGTGCCAGCAGCTTAACAGGGATCTTGAGCACTGAAGCTTTCTTT.

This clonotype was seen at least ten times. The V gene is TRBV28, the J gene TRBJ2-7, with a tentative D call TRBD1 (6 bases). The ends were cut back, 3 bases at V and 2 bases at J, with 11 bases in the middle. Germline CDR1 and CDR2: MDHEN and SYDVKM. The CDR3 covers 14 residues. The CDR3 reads CASSLNRDPYEQYF. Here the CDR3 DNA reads TGTGCCAGCAGTTTGAACAGGGACCCCTACGAGCAGTACTTC.

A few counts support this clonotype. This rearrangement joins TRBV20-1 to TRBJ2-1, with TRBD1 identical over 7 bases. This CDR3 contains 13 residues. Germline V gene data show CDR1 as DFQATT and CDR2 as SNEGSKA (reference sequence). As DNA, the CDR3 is TGCAGCGTTGAAAGCAGGGGGTATAATGAGCAGTTCTTC. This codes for CSVESRGYNEQFF.

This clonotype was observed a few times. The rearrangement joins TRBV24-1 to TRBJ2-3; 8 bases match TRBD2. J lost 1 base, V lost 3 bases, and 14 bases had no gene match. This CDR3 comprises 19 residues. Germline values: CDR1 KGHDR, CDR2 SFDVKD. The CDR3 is CATSDPGGGGPHGTDTQYF. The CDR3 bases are TGTGCCACCAGTGATCCCGGGGGGGGAGGGCCTCACGGCACAGATACGCAGTATTTT.

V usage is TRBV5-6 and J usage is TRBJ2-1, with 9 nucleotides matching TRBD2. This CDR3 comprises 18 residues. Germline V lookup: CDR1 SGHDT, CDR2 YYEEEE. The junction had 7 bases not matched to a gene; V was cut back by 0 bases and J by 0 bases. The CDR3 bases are TGTGCCAGCAGCTTGGATGCGGCTAGCGGGAACTCCTACAATGAGCAGTTCTTC. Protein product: CASSLDAASGNSYNEQFF. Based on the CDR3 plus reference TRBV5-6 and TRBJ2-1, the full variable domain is DAGVTQSPTHLIKTRGQQVTLRCSPKSGHDTVSWYQQALGQGPQFIFQYYEEEERQRGNFPDRFSGHQFPNYSSELNVNALLLGDSALYLCASSLDAASGNSYNEQFFGPGTRLTVL.

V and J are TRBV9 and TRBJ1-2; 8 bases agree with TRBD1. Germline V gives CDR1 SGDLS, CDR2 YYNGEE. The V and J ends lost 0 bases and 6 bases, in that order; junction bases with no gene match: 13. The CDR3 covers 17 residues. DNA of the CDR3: TGTGCCAGCAGCGTAGAGATCGCCGGGACAGGCGAAGATGGCTACACCTTC. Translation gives CASSVEIAGTGEDGYTF. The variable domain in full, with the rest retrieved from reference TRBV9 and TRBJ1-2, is DSGVTQTPKHLITATGQRVTLRCSPRSGDLSVYWYQQSLDQGLQFLIQYYNGEERAKGNILERFSAQQFPDLHSELNLSSLELGDSALYFCASSVEIAGTGEDGYTFGSGTRLTVV.

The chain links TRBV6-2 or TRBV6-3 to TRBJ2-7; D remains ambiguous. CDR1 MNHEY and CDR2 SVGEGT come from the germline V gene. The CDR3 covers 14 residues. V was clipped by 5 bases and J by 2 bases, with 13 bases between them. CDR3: CASSPISGPYEQYF. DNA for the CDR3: TGTGCCAGCAGTCCCATCAGTGGACCCTACGAGCAGTACTTC.

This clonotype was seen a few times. The CDR3 nucleotides read TGTGCCAGCAGGATGGGCAGGGGAGCTTTCTTT. Translation: CASRMGRGAFF. The V call is TRBV28, the J call TRBJ1-1; possible D gene TRBD1, 6 bases. This CDR3 region has 11 residues. V was pared by 6 bases and J by 10 bases, with 12 bases between. CDR1 and CDR2 (germline): MDHEN, SYDVKM.

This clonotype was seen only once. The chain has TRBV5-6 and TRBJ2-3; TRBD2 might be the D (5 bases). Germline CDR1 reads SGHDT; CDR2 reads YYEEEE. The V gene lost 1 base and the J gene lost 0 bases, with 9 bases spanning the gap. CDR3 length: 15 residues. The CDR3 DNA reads TGTGCCAGCAGCTTGACTAGTGAGAGCACAGATACGCAGTATTTT. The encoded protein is CASSLTSESTDTQYF.

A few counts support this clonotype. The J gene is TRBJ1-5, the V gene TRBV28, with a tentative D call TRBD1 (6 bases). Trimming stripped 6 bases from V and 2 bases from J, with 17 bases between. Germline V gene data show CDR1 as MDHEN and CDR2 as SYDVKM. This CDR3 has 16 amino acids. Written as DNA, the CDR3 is TGTGCCAGCAGGGAACAGGGTTCAAGTGGCAATCAGCCCCAGCATTTT. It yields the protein CASREQGSSGNQPQHF.

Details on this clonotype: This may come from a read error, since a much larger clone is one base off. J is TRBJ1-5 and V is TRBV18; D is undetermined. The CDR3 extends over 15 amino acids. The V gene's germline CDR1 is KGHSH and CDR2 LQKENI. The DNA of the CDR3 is TGTGCCAGCCCACCCACCCCGGCTGGAAATCAGCCCCAGCATTTT. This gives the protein CASPPTPAGNQPQHF.

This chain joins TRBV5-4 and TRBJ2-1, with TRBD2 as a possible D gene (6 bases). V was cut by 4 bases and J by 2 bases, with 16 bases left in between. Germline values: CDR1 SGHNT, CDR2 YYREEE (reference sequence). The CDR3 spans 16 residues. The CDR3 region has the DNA TGTGCCAGCAGCGGGGCTCGACTAGATACCTACAATGAGCAGTTCTTC. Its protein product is CASSGARLDTYNEQFF.

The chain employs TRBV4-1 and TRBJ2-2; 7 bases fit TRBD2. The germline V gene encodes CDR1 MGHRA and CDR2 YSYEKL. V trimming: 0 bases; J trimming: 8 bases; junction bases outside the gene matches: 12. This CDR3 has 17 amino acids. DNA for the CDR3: TGCGCCAGCAGCCAAGATTCGGCGGGAGAGGGCTTTGGGGAGCTGTTTTTT. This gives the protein CASSQDSAGEGFGELFF.

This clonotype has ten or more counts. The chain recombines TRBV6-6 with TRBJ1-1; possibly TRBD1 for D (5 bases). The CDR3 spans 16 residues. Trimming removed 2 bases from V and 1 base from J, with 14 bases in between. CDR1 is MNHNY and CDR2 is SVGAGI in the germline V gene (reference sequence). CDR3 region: CASSYEPGVGNTEAFF. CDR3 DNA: TGTGCCAGCAGTTACGAGCCGGGGGTGGGGAACACTGAAGCTTTCTTT.

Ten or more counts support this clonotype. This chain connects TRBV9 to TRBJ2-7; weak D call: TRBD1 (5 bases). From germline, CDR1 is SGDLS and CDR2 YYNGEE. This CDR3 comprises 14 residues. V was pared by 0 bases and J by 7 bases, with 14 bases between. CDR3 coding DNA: TGTGCCAGCAGCGTAGTGGCAGGGCCTGGAGAGCAGTACTTC. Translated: CASSVVAGPGEQYF.

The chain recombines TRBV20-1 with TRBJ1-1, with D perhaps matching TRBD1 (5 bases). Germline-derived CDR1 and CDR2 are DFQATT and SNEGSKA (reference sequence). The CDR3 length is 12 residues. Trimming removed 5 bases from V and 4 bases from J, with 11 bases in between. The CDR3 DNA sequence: TGCAGTGCTTGGCAGGGAGGCACTGAAGCTTTCTTT. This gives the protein CSAWQGGTEAFF.

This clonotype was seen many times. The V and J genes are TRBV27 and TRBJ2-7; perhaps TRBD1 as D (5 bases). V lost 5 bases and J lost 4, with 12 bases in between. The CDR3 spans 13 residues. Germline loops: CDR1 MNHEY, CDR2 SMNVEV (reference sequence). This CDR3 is CASSNGAGYEQYF. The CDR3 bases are TGTGCCAGCAGTAATGGGGCAGGATACGAGCAGTACTTC.

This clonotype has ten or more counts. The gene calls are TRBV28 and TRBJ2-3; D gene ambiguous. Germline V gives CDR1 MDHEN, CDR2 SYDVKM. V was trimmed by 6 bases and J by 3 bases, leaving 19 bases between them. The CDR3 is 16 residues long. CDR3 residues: CASSPHTSLYTDTQYF. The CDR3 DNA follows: TGTGCCAGCAGCCCCCATACCTCCCTTTATACAGATACGCAGTATTTT.

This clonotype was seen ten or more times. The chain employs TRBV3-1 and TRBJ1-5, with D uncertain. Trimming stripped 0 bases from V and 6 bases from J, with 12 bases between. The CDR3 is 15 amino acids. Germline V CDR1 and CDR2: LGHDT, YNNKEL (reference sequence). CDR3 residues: CASSQDRRESQPQHF. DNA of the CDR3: TGTGCCAGCAGCCAAGATAGGAGGGAAAGTCAGCCCCAGCATTTT. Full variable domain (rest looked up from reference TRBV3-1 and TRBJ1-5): DTAVSQTPKYLVTQMGNDKSIKCEQNLGHDTMYWYKQDSKKFLKIMFSYNNKELIINETVPNRFSPKSPDKAHLNLHINSLELGDSAVYFCASSQDRRESQPQHFGDGTRLSIL.

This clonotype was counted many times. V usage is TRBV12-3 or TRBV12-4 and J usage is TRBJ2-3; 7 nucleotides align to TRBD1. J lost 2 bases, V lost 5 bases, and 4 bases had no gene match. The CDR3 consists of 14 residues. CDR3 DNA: TGTGCCAGCAGTCAGGACAGGAACACAGATACGCAGTATTTT. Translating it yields CASSQDRNTDTQYF.

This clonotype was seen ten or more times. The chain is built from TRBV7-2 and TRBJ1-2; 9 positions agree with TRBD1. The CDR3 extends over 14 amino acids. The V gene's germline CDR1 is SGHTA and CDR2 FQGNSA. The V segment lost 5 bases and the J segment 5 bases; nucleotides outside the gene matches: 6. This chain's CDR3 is CASSQRDRDYGYTF. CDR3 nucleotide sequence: TGTGCCAGCAGCCAACGGGACAGGGATTATGGCTACACCTTC.